This entry is about one T cell receptor beta chain. Its antigen is as yet unknown. Expressed TCRB transcripts were sequenced, since all the RNA that had been isolated was reverse transcribed. TCRdb keeps only in-frame clones here, not all; method: immunoSEQ multiplex PCR. The repertoire has hundreds of thousands of clones, around an eighth of them found once; the top ten carry approximately 0.042%. The ends were cut back, 8 bases at V and 3 bases at J, with 14 bases in the middle. CDR3 length: 13 residues. The germline CDR1 and CDR2 sequences are KGHSH and LQKENI. These data are taken from a study of beta chain features in type 1 diabetes. Points from the study as a whole: Among all four CD4+ subsets, Type 1 diabetes patients had TCRB CDR3s that were moderately but significantly shorter.

The sequence was obtained from a man younger than 30 with type 1 diabetes. Sequencing was carried out using naive CD4+ T cells from blood. The chain carries TRBV18 and TRBJ2-7, with D possibly matching TRBD1 (5 bases). The CDR3 coding sequence is TGTGCCAGCCGTTCGACAGAAATCTACGAGCAGTACTTC. Amino acid sequence: CASRSTEIYEQYF.